This is a list of T cell receptor beta chains from one sample in a study of Graves' ophthalmopathy and Graves' hyperthyroidism. Via MiXCR, TCRdb re-called the multiplex PCR reads, giving one row per CDR3 protein. Of about 620,000 distinct CDR3 sequences in the sample, 20% to 25% are singletons; the top ten hold around 6.9%. Sequencing used peripheral blood. The receptors derive from a woman under 30 with stable Graves' hyperthyroidism. Some clones in this sample may be carry-over from other donors' samples. Each CDR3 is given with its conserved first and last residue. A D gene is named only where the DNA matches it firmly. Some rows have no size entry. The others give once, few or many, or a class for an expanded clone.

D	size	V	J	CDR3	DNA
NA	many	TRBV12-3/TRBV12-4	TRBJ1-2	CASRGWDGYTF	TGTGCCAGCCGGGGGTGGGATGGCTACACCTTC
NA	NA	TRBV6-5	TRBJ2-7	CASITMTDHEQYF	TGTGCCAGCATTACCATGACAGACCACGAGCAGTACTTC
NA	many	TRBV5-1	TRBJ1-3	CASSLNGGAGNTIYF	TGCGCCAGCAGCTTGAATGGGGGAGCTGGAAACACCATATATTTT
TRBD2	NA	TRBV7-8	TRBJ2-5	CASSFDGLAGVETQYF	TGTGCCAGCAGCTTCGACGGACTAGCGGGGGTAGAGACCCAGTACTTC
TRBD2	many	TRBV12-3/TRBV12-4	TRBJ2-7	CASSLPTSGGATKQYF	TGTGCCAGCAGTCTTCCGACTAGCGGGGGGGCTACGAAGCAGTACTTC
TRBD2	many	TRBV19	TRBJ2-2	CASSVLAGTNTGELFF	TGTGCCAGTAGTGTCTTAGCGGGGACGAACACCGGGGAGCTGTTTTTT
NA	NA	TRBV6-1	TRBJ1-5	CASSPGADSNQPQHF	TGTGCCAGCAGTCCAGGGGCAGACAGCAATCAGCCCCAGCATTTT
NA	many	TRBV12-3/TRBV12-4	TRBJ2-7	CASSTDRTRSYEQYF	TGTGCCAGCAGCACGGACAGGACTAGATCCTACGAGCAGTACTTC
NA	NA	TRBV5-1	TRBJ2-7	CASSLAPRGRVSYEQYF	TGCGCCAGCAGCTTGGCTCCGCGGGGTAGGGTTTCCTACGAGCAGTACTTC
NA	many	TRBV12-3/TRBV12-4	TRBJ2-2	CASSYIGVASNTGELFF	TGTGCCAGCAGTTATATTGGTGTAGCGAGTAACACCGGGGAGCTGTTTTTT
NA	many	TRBV12-3/TRBV12-4	TRBJ2-2	CASSRGSDSVNTGELFF	TGTGCCAGCAGTCGAGGTTCGGATAGCGTCAACACCGGGGAGCTGTTTTTT
NA	many	TRBV19	TRBJ1-5	CASSNRAKTSQHF	TGTGCCAGTAGTAACAGGGCCAAGACCTCCCAGCATTTT
TRBD1	NA	TRBV20-1	TRBJ1-6	CSARVQGAGSPLHF	TGCAGTGCTAGAGTTCAGGGGGCAGGTTCACCCCTCCACTTT
NA	many	TRBV5-1	TRBJ1-5	CASSLAEVSNQPQHF	TGCGCCAGCAGCTTGGCCGAAGTAAGCAATCAGCCCCAGCATTTT